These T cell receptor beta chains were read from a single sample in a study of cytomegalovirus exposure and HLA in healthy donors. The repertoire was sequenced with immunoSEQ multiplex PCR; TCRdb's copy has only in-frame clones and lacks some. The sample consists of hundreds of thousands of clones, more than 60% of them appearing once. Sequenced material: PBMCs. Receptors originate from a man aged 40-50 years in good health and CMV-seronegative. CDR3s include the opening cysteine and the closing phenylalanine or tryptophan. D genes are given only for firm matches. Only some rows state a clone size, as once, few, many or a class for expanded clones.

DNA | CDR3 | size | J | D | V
TGTGCCAGCAGCACGGACAGGGGAAAGACCCAGTACTTC | CASSTDRGKTQYF | NA | TRBJ2-5 | TRBD1 | TRBV5-4
TGCGCCAGCAATTCCGGGGCAGGGGCGACGAACTACAATGAGCAGTTCTTC | CASNSGAGATNYNEQFF | NA | TRBJ2-1 | NA | TRBV5-1
TGTGCCAGCAGCCCACGGGCCTCCGCGGGGCAGTACTTC | CASSPRASAGQYF | NA | TRBJ2-7 | NA | TRBV13
TGTGCCAGCAGCCCAGGGGGCCCTACTGGCTACACCTTC | CASSPGGPTGYTF | few | TRBJ1-2 | TRBD1 | TRBV7-9
TGTGCTAGTGCCAGGGGACTAGTCGAGACCCAGTACTTC | CASARGLVETQYF | NA | TRBJ2-5 | TRBD2 | TRBV12-5
TGCGCCAGCAGCCAATATTGGACAGGGGGGTCCTACGAGCAGTACTTC | CASSQYWTGGSYEQYF | NA | TRBJ2-7 | TRBD1 | TRBV4-3
TGTGCCAGCTCACCACCGAGCAAGAGCCAAGCTTTCTTT | CASSPPSKSQAFF | once | TRBJ1-1 | NA | TRBV18
TGTGCCAGCAGCAAAGTTCGGACAGGGAGCCATCAGCCCCAGCATTTT | CASSKVRTGSHQPQHF | NA | TRBJ1-5 | NA | TRBV21-1
TGTGCCAGCAGTGCTATAGCGGGAGAATCAGAGACCCAGTACTTC | CASSAIAGESETQYF | few | TRBJ2-5 | TRBD2 | TRBV6-4
TGCGCCAGCAGCCAACGGACAGGGCGGGAGACCCAGTACTTC | CASSQRTGRETQYF | few | TRBJ2-5 | TRBD1 | TRBV4-1
TGTGCCATCAGTGGCACAGGGGATAATTCACCCCTCCACTTT | CAISGTGDNSPLHF | NA | TRBJ1-6 | TRBD1 | TRBV10-3
TGTGCCAGCAGCATAAGACAGGGGGTGTATGGCTACACCTTC | CASSIRQGVYGYTF | NA | TRBJ1-2 | TRBD1 | TRBV13
TGTGCCAGCAGTTTAGACAGGGGAGGTACTGAAGCTTTCTTT | CASSLDRGGTEAFF | NA | TRBJ1-1 | TRBD1 | TRBV27
TGCGCCAGCAGCTTAACAGGGGGAAGCTCCTACGAGCAGTACTTC | CASSLTGGSSYEQYF | NA | TRBJ2-7 | TRBD1 | TRBV5-1
TGTGCCAGGGGACAGGGCCGTGTATCCGGGGAGCTGTTTTTT | CARGQGRVSGELFF | NA | TRBJ2-2 | TRBD1 | TRBV2
TGTGCCAGCAGCTTAGGCGGACAGGTGGGGAGTGTCAACGAGCAGTACTTC | CASSLGGQVGSVNEQYF | NA | TRBJ2-7 | TRBD1 | TRBV13
TGTGCCAGCAGTTTTTCGGGGGTAGGCTACGAGCAGTACTTC | CASSFSGVGYEQYF | NA | TRBJ2-7 | NA | TRBV27
TGCGCCAGCAGCTTGGTCACCAGCGGGAGTTGGGATGAGCAGTTCTTC | CASSLVTSGSWDEQFF | NA | TRBJ2-1 | TRBD2 | TRBV5-1
TGTGCCAGCAGCCGGCGGGAGGGCTACGAGCAGTACTTC | CASSRREGYEQYF | NA | TRBJ2-7 | TRBD2 | TRBV7-3
TGTGCCTGGAGTACCGGGTATGACTATGGCTACACCTTC | CAWSTGYDYGYTF | once | TRBJ1-2 | NA | TRBV30
TGTGCCAGCAGCGAGCGGGACAGGGAGAACTATGGCTACACCTTC | CASSERDRENYGYTF | NA | TRBJ1-2 | TRBD1 | TRBV7-8
TGTGCCAGCAGCCAAGGTACGCTAGCGGGGGACACAGATACGCAGTATTTT | CASSQGTLAGDTDTQYF | few | TRBJ2-3 | TRBD2 | TRBV4-2
TGTGCCAGCAGCCCCCAAGGAGGAAGCTCTGGAAACACCATATATTTT | CASSPQGGSSGNTIYF | NA | TRBJ1-3 | NA | TRBV9
TGTGCCAGTAGTATAGTAGGGCTAGCGGGAGACAAGACGCAGTATTTT | CASSIVGLAGDKTQYF | once | TRBJ2-3 | TRBD2 | TRBV19
TGTGCCAGCAGCTCGAGCACGGGGGGGGGTTACGAGCAGTACTTC | CASSSSTGGGYEQYF | NA | TRBJ2-7 | TRBD2 | TRBV7-2
TGTGCCAGCAGCTCCCGGTACGAGCAGTACTTC | CASSSRYEQYF | NA | TRBJ2-7 | NA | TRBV14
TGTGCCAGTAGTATTTCTAGCGGGAGTCATGAGCAGTTCTTC | CASSISSGSHEQFF | NA | TRBJ2-1 | TRBD2 | TRBV19
TGTGCCAGCAGTGAAGCTAGCGGGAGAACCTACAATGAGCAGTTCTTC | CASSEASGRTYNEQFF | few | TRBJ2-1 | TRBD2 | TRBV6-1
TGTGCCAGCACCTGGGACAGGCTCTCTGGAAACACCATATATTTT | CASTWDRLSGNTIYF | few | TRBJ1-3 | TRBD1 | TRBV6-1
TGCGCCAGCAGCCAAGGACAGGGAGCAAGCGGGGGGGGCACAGATACGCAGTATTTT | CASSQGQGASGGGTDTQYF | NA | TRBJ2-3 | TRBD2 | TRBV4-1